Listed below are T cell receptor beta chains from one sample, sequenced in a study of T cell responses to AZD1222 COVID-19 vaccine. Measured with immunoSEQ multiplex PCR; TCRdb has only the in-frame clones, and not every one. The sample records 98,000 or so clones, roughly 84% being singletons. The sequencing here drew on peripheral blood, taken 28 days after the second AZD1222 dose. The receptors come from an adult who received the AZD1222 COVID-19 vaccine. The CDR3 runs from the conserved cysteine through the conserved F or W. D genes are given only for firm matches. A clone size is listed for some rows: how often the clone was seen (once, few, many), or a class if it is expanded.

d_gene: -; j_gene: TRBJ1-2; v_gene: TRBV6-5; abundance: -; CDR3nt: TGTGCCAGCAGCCTTGAAGGACGGAGCGGTGGCTACACCTTC; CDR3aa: CASSLEGRSGGYTF
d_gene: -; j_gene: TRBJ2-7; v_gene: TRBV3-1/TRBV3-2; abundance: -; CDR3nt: TGTGCCAGCAGCCGTCAGGGGCGATACGAGCAGTACTTC; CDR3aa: CASSRQGRYEQYF
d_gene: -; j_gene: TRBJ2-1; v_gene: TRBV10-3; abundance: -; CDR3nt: TGTGCCATCAGTGATGGTGGAAAGGGGTTCTTC; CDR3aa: CAISDGGKGFF
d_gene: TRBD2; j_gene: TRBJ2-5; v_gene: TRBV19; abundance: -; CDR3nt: TGTGCCAGTAGTTTGCTAGCGGGGGGCTCCGCGGAGACCCAGTACTTC; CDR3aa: CASSLLAGGSAETQYF
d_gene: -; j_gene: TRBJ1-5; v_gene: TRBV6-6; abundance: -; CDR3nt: TGTGCCAGCAGTTACGGTAGCCAGGGCGGCAATCAGCCCCAGCATTTT; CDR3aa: CASSYGSQGGNQPQHF
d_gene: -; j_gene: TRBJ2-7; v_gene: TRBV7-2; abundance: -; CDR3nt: TGTGCCAGCAGCTTGTTGGGGTTGGGTGCCTACGAGCAGTACTTC; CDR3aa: CASSLLGLGAYEQYF
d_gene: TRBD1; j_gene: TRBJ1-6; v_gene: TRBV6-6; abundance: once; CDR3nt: TGTGCCAGCAGTAATACAGGGGACCCGGAATCACCCCTCCACTTT; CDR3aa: CASSNTGDPESPLHF
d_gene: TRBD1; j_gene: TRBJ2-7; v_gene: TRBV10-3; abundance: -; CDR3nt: TGTGCCACTACCTCCGGGACAGGGGGCGACGGGGAGCAGTACTTC; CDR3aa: CATTSGTGGDGEQYF
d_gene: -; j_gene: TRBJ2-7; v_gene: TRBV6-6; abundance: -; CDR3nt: TGTGCCAGCAGCTCGCCGCCGTACGAGCAGTACTTC; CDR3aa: CASSSPPYEQYF
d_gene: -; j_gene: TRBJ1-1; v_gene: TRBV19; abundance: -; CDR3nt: TGTGCCAGCCTAACAGGGTCAGAAGCTTTCTTT; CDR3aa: CASLTGSEAFF
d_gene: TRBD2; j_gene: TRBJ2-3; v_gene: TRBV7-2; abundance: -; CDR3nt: TGTGCCAGCAGCTTAGCGATTACTAGCGCAGATACGCAGTATTTT; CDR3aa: CASSLAITSADTQYF
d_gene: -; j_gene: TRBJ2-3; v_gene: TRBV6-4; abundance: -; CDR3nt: TGTGCCAGCAGTGAGACTTGGACAGATACGCAGTATTTT; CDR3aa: CASSETWTDTQYF
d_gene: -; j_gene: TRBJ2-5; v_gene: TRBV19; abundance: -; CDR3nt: TGTGCCAGTAGTATTGGCGGGACCTCGTACCAAGAGACCCAGTACTTC; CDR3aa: CASSIGGTSYQETQYF
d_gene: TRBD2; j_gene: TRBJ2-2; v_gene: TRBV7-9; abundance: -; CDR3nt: TGTGCCAGCAGCTCGACTAGCGGGGGGTACACCGGGGAGCTGTTTTTT; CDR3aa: CASSSTSGGYTGELFF
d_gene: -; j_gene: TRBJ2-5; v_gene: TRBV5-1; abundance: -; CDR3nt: TGCGCCAGCAGCTTGGAAGAGACCCAGTACTTC; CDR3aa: CASSLEETQYF
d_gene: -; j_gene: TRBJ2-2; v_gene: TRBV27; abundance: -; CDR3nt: TGTGCCAGCAGCCCAAACGTACTAGTCGGCACCGGGGAGCTGTTTTTT; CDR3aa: CASSPNVLVGTGELFF
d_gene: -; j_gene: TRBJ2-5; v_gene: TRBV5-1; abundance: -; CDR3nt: TGCGCCAGCAGCTTCGCCCCTTTTAGAGCGGGGACCCAGTACTTC; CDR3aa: CASSFAPFRAGTQYF
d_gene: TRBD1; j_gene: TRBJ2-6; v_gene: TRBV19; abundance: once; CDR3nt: TGTGCCAGTAGTACCCGGGACAGCTCTTTCTCTGGGGCCAACGTCCTGACTTTC; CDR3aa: CASSTRDSSFSGANVLTF
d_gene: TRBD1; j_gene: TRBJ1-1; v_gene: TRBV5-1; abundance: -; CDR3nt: TGCGCCAGCAGCGACGGCAGGGGGTCATCTGAAGCTTTCTTT; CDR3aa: CASSDGRGSSEAFF
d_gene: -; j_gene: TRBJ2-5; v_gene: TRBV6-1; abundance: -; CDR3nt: TGTGCCAGCAGTGAAGCCGGGACATGGCAAGAGACCCAGTACTTC; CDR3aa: CASSEAGTWQETQYF
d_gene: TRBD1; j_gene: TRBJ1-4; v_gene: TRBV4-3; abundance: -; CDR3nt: TGCGCCAGCAGCCGCAGGGGGAATGAAAAACTGTTTTTT; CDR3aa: CASSRRGNEKLFF
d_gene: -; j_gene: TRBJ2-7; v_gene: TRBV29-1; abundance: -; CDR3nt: TGCAGCGTTGTACAGCTCCGGTCAGGTGAATTAAAGGACGAGCAGTACTTC; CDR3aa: CSVVQLRSGELKDEQYF
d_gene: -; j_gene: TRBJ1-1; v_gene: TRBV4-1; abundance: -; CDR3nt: TGCGCCAGCAGCCAATTTGAAGAGGGGCATACTGAAGCTTTCTTT; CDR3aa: CASSQFEEGHTEAFF
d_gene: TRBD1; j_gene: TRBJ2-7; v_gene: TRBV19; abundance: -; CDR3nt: TGTGCCAGTAGTATTCCCGGGACAGGGAGCAACGAGCAGTACTTC; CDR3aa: CASSIPGTGSNEQYF
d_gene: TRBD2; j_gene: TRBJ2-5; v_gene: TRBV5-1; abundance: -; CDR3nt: TGCGCCAGCAGCTGGACCGGGACTAGTAAAGAGACCCAGTACTTC; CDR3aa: CASSWTGTSKETQYF
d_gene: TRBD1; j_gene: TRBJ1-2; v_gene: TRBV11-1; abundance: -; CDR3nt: TGTGCCAGCAGCTTAGGAGGACAGGGCCGGGGCTACACCTTC; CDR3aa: CASSLGGQGRGYTF
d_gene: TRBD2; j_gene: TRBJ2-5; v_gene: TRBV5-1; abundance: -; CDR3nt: TGCGCCAGCAGCCCGGGACTAGCGGGAGGTGTGGAGACCCAGTACTTC; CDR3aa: CASSPGLAGGVETQYF
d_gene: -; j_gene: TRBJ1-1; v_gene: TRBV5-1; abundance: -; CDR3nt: TGCGCCAGCAGCACAGGGAACACTGAAGCTTTCTTT; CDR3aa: CASSTGNTEAFF
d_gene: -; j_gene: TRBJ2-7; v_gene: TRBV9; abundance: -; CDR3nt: TGTGCCAGCAGCGTCGGGTTAGAAACGTACGAGCAGTACTTC; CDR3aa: CASSVGLETYEQYF
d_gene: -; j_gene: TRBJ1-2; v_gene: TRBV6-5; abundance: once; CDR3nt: TGTGCCAGCAGTTACCGGGGATATGGCTACACCTTC; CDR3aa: CASSYRGYGYTF
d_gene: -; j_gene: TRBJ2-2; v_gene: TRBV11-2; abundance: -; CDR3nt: TGTGCCAGCAGCTTAGTAAGGGCCACCGGGGAGCTGTTTTTT; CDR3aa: CASSLVRATGELFF
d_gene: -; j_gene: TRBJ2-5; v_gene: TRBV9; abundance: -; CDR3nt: TGTGCCAGCAGCGAAGGGGGCCAAGAGACCCAGTACTTC; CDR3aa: CASSEGGQETQYF
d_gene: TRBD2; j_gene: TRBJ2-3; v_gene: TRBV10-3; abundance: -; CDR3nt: TGTGCCATCAGTGTCCTAGCGGGGGGGCCCCCAGATACGCAGTATTTT; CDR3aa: CAISVLAGGPPDTQYF
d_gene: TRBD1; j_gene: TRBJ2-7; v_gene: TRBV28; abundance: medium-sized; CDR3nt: TGTGCCACCGAGTCGGACAGGGCCTACGAGCAGTACTTC; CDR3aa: CATESDRAYEQYF
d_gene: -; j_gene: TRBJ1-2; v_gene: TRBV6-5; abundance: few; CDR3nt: TGTGCCAGCAGTTATTACAGCGGTGGCTACACCTTC; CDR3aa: CASSYYSGGYTF
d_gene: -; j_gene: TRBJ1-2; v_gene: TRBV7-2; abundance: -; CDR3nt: TGTGCCAGCAGCCCCAGAGGGATGATTAACTATGGCTACACCTTC; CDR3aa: CASSPRGMINYGYTF
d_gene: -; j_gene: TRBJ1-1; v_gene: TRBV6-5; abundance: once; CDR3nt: TGTGCCAGCAGTTACGGGGGTAATAACATGAACACTGAAGCTTTCTTT; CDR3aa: CASSYGGNNMNTEAFF
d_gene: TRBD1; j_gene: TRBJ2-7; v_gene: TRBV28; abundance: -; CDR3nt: TGTGCCAGCAGCCCCAGGACAGGGGGAGTCGACGAGCAGTACTTC; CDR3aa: CASSPRTGGVDEQYF
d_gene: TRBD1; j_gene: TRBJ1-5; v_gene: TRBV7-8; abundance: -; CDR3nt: TGTGCCAGCAGCAAGACAGGGGATCTTCAGCCCCAGCATTTT; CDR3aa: CASSKTGDLQPQHF
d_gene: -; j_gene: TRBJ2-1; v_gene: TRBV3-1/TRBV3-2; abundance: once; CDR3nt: TGTGCCAGCAGCCAAGAAAGCAGCATCGTATCGGAGCAGTTCTTC; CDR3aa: CASSQESSIVSEQFF
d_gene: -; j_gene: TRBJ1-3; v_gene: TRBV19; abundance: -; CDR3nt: TGTGCCACCCGGGACCGCCCTGGAAACACCATATATTTT; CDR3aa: CATRDRPGNTIYF
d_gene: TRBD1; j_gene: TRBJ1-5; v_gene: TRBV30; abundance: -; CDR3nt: TGTGCCTGGATGGGACAGGGTAGCCAGCCCCAGCATTTT; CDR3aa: CAWMGQGSQPQHF
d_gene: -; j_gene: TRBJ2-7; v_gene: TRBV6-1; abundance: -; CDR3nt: TGTGCCAGCAGTGAAAGTAGGGATTACGAGCAGTACTTC; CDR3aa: CASSESRDYEQYF
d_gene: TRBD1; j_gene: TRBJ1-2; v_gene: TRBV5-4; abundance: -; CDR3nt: TGTGCCAGCCTTACAGGGGAAGCTGGCTACACCTTC; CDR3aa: CASLTGEAGYTF
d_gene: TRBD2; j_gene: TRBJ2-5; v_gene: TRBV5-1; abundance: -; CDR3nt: TGCGCCAGCAGCTTGGAGGCGGGAGAAGAGACCCAGTACTTC; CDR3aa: CASSLEAGEETQYF
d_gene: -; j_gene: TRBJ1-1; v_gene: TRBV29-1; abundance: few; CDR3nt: TGCAGCGCCTTATTCGTTACCAACACTGAAGCTTTCTTT; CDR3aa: CSALFVTNTEAFF